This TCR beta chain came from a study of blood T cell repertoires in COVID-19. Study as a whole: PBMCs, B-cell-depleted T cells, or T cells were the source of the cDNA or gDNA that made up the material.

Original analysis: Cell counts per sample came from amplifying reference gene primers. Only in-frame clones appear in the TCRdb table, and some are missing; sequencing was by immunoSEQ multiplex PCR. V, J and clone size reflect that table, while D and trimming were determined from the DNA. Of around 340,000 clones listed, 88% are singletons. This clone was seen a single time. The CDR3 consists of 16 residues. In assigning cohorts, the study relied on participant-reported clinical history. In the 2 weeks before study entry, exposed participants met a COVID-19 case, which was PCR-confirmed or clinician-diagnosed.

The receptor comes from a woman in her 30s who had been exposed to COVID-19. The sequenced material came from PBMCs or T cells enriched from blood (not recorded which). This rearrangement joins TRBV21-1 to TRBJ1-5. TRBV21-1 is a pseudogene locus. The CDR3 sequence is CASSKAVGASNQPQHF. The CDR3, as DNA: TGTGCCAGCAGCAAAGCAGTAGGAGCCAGCAATCAGCCCCAGCATTTT.